This paragraph covers one T cell receptor beta chain sequence. No cognate antigen has been identified for it. No per-base quality is available; no much larger clone lies one base away. Based on the germline V gene (reference sequence), the CDR1 and CDR2 sequences are LGHDT and YNNKEL. The CDR3 covers 14 residues, taking in both the cysteine and the phenylalanine. The only DNA kept is the CDR3, 42 bases in frame from the first base. The trim is 1 base for V and 5 bases for J, with a gap of 9 bases between the germline ends. This sample is part of a study of blood T cell repertoires in COVID-19 (dated by TCRdb to the early 2020s). Regarding the study in general: Samples covering the acute and convalescent phases of COVID-19 were provided by collaborators in the United States, Italy and Spain. The prospective study material was composed of cDNA or gDNA derived from T cells, B-cell-depleted T cells, or PBMCs. Samples were obtained from the ongoing ImmuneRACE study (first 160 participants) and from about 1,300 subjects provided by 6 global collaborators. Nearly every sample came with metadata listing a de-identified subject ID, COVID-19 status, age in years and sex. Deeply sampled blood TCRbeta repertoires from subjects exposed to, actively infected with, or recovered from COVID-19 were included in the dataset. The repertoires were released in a freely available public database meant as a resource for research on the immune response to SARS-CoV-2. Where available, HLA class I and class II types were obtained from metadata supplied by the sample provider rather than from assay-based typing.

Points the paper makes about the study in general: How much clinical and demographic metadata was included differed by source and by participant, and the metadata was provided uncurated.

The immunoSEQ Assay, a bias-controlled multiplex PCR, was used to amplify TCRbeta CDR3 regions from genomic DNA. On the study's bioinformatics: The number of nucleated cells in each sample was estimated by amplification of reference gene primers within the assay. To quantify the absolute abundance of each unique TCRbeta CDR3 rearrangement, sequence reads were collapsed and filtered. For each sample, productive Simpson clonality was calculated as the square root of Simpson's diversity index over productive rearrangements. This is the immuneACCESS table as TCRdb keeps it, with only in-frame sequences that have V and J called. A part of the clones is gone; compared with another copy, unresolved V genes explain less than half, and the rest is unexplained. That table furnishes V, J and clone size, whereas the DNA furnished D and trimming. The sample data list hundreds of thousands of clones, and over 75% of these were observed just once. The ten largest clones represent about 1.7% of the sample.

Enrolling through a virtual design, the prospective study's participants ranged in age from roughly 18 to 100 years and lived across some 23 United States geographic areas. In the prospective study, participants were assigned to cohorts based on the clinical history participants reported in a screening survey and a study questionnaire. Recovered participants in ImmuneRACE Cohort 3 were defined by two consecutive negative NP/OP PCR tests, clearance by a healthcare professional, or resolution of symptoms. Mobile phlebotomists in the prospective study collected whole blood, serum and a nasopharyngeal or oropharyngeal swab from every participant. Participants in the prospective study had the option to provide additional blood draws and questionnaires over a roughly 2-month period. Blood samples from the prospective study were shipped frozen or at room temperature prior to DNA extraction.

The receptor was derived from a man between 40 and 49 years old who had recovered from COVID-19. The sample taken for sequencing was PBMCs or T cells enriched from blood (not recorded which). This sequence uses TRBV3-1 (or the pseudogene TRBV3-2) and TRBJ2-1; TRBD2 could be the D gene, as 6 bases match. The CDR3 here reads CASSQGLEHNEQFF. The bases are TGTGCCAGCAGCCAAGGACTAGAACACAATGAGCAGTTCTTC.